The sequence of this T cell receptor beta chain was determined in a study of graft-versus-host responses after intestinal transplantation (dated by TCRdb to the early 2020s). Broadly, across the study: The transplants that recipients got were multivisceral, liver-intestinal, or isolated intestinal. Every recipient was given anti-thymocyte globulin induction, followed by approximately 3 years of maintenance tacrolimus and steroids. After intestinal transplantation, graft-versus-host and host-versus-graft alloreactive T cell clones in the graft, circulation and bone marrow were tracked using bulk TCR-beta CDR3 sequencing. Alloreactive clones were identified by sequencing pre-transplant mixed lymphocyte reaction products and comparing them with unstimulated pre-transplant donor and recipient T cells. The cohort enrolled about two dozen intestinal transplant recipients including one retransplant, and a few patients lacking pretransplant specimens were excluded. A peak of at least 4% donor T cells among recipient peripheral blood mononuclear cells was the definition used for donor T cell macrochimerism. Rather than being sequenced by the commercial service, samples from three later patients were sequenced in-house on an Illumina MiSeq and processed with MiXCR.

Concerning this clone: It has no known antigen specificity. Within one base of it there is no much larger clone, and no base qualities were kept.

Inclusive of the bounding cysteine and phenylalanine, the CDR3 is 14 residues long. The read is trimmed to its CDR3 DNA, 42 bases read in frame from base 1. Sequences LNHDA (CDR1) and SQIVND (CDR2) are obtained from the germline V gene (reference sequence). A distance of 7 bases separates the germline ends of V and J, which lose 2 bases and 0 bases respectively. Summary of the overall study and its limitations: GvH clones were detected in recipient bone marrow, and some of these GvH clones were observed earlier in ileal mucosa or blood, consistent with an intestinal mucosal origin. In patients with donor T cell macrochimerism, the allografts had high GvH to HvG T cell clonal ratios. Peak levels of circulating GvH clones were associated with declines in HvG clones early after transplant. The conclusions were limited by the relatively low number and heterogeneity of the intestinal transplant patients.

What this sample's time point label stands for: cells obtained before transplantation from donor or recipient. CD3+CD4+ and CD3+CD8+ populations were FACS-sorted from unstimulated pre-transplant donor and recipient cells taken from spleen or lymph nodes. Receptors were amplified or captured by the immunoSEQ multiplex PCR assay. For most patients, genomic DNA was isolated using the Qiagen DNeasy Blood and Tissue Kit and was shipped frozen to Adaptive Biotechnologies for TCR sequencing. For most patients, high-throughput TCR-beta CDR3 sequencing of genomic DNA was performed by Adaptive Biotechnologies. Per the original workflow: TCR sequencing data were retrieved from Adaptive's ImmunoSEQ software for some 17 patients, whereas a few other patients were processed with MiXCR and VDJtools. To correct CD4 versus CD8 sorting errors, any sequence found in both subsets at a frequency ratio below 5:1 was removed. CDR3 nucleotide sequences shared between donor and recipient were removed because the origin of such sequences could not be assigned. At least 2-fold expansion over unstimulated cells and a minimum CFSE-low frequency of 0.002% (template counts) or 0.001% (read counts) were required for clones to be classified as alloreactive. Clones detected in sequenced pre-transplant spleen, lymph node, or MLR CFSE-low populations of the donor or recipient were defined as mappable. Cumulative frequency of alloreactive clones was calculated as a percentage of all sequences weighted by copy number. TCRdb mirrors the immuneACCESS table, restricted to in-frame sequences. Some clones are absent from its copies; in checked studies, under half trace to an unresolved V gene, and the reason for the others is unknown. V and J calls and clone size are given by that table; D and trimming were obtained from the DNA. In all, the sample holds 100,000 or so clones, and over 85% of those were seen once. The ten most abundant clones make up around 1.2% of the sample.

The sequencing used unstimulated CD8+ T cells sorted from spleen or lymph node cells, collected before transplant. The sequence joins TRBV19 to TRBJ1-2, with the D segment identity uncertain. The receptor comes from a human donor who was the organ donor for an intestinal transplant. The CDR3: CASSIQAPNYGYTF. Read as DNA, the sequence is TGTGCCAGTAGTATACAGGCCCCTAACTATGGCTACACCTTC. The variable domain in full, with residues beyond the CDR3 obtained from the reference TRBV19 and TRBJ1-2 genes, is DGGITQSPKYLFRKEGQNVTLSCEQNLNHDAMYWYRQDPGQGLRLIYYSQIVNDFQKGDIAEGYSVSREKKESFPLTVTSAQKNPTAFYLCASSIQAPNYGYTFGSGTRLTVV.